This T cell receptor beta chain was identified during a study of T cells after yellow fever vaccination. Overall study context: Low-cell-number fractions were prepared with SMART-Seq v4 Ultra Low Input. Study conclusions and caveats: Clones from primary vaccination mostly reappeared after the booster (about 97% CD4, approximately 86% CD8).

5'RACE template switching generated TCR cDNA, adding a universal primer site and UMIs. One entry per CDR3 protein, called by TCRdb with MiXCR from the 5' RACE reads. The data hold 200,000 to 300,000 distinct CDR3 sequences, with about 7% observed a single time. The germline V gene encodes CDR1 LGHNA and CDR2 YNFKEQ. Trimming stripped 0 bases from V and 3 bases from J, with 12 bases between. The length of the CDR3 is 15 residues. About this clonotype: Its target is unknown.

V gene TRBV4-2 combines with J gene TRBJ2-7; D remains ambiguous. The clonotype originates from a young man who received the YFV17D yellow fever vaccine. The sequencing here drew on CD4+ T cells sorted from PBMCs, taken 15 days after the yellow fever booster vaccination. In nucleotides, the CDR3 is TGTGCCAGCAGCCAAGACAGAACGGGCGGCTACGAGCAGTACTTC. It codes for CASSQDRTGGYEQYF.